This note documents a single T cell receptor beta chain sequence. Its antigen is as yet unknown. Germline loops: CDR1 MNHEY, CDR2 SMNVEV (reference sequence). Trimming took off 5 bases at V and 6 bases at J, with 14 bases between the two ends. CDR3 size: 15 residues. The sample is drawn from a study of cytomegalovirus exposure and HLA in healthy donors. Study-wide background: The 500 to 850 first-cohort repertoires and the 95 to 150 validation repertoires shared the same platform, a later analysis reported. Study-wide results and caveats: The study designated around 150 TCR beta chains cytomegalovirus-associated. As confirmed in vitro, a few CMV-associated chains were specific for CMV antigens.

Libraries were prepared by immunoSEQ multiplex PCR; TCRdb keeps only in-frame clonotypes and omits some of them. This sample has about 88,000 clones, with around 82% found just once. The chain is built from TRBV27 and TRBJ1-6; D unclear. The receptor's source is a woman between 18 and 29 years old in good health and CMV-seropositive. Sample: PBMCs. The CDR3 protein is CASSPLDGLNSPLHF. CDR3 nucleotide sequence: TGTGCCAGCAGTCCGTTGGACGGACTTAATTCACCCCTCCACTTT.